Reported below is one T cell receptor beta chain. The CDR3 spans 13 residues. V was clipped by 3 bases and J by 3 bases; unmatched bases: 1. CDR1 is LGHNT and CDR2 is FRNRAP in the germline V gene. The authors reverse transcribed 0.5 to 1 ug RNA with random hexamers. One entry per CDR3 protein, called by TCRdb with MiXCR from the immunoSEQ multiplex PCR reads. This sample carries 160,000 or so distinct CDR3 sequences, approximately 96% of them seen once, and the ten largest clones take around 0.21%. The data derive from a study of CD8 T cells in Susac syndrome. The sequencing sample was made of CD8+ T cells from PBMCs. The receptor comes from a human donor with multiple sclerosis. The chain combines TRBV12-5 with TRBJ2-5, with TRBD1 identical over 7 bases. As DNA, the CDR3 is TGTGCTAGTGGTTTCGGACAGGAAGAGACCCAGTACTTC. It is translated as CASGFGQEETQYF. Variable domain in full (rest from reference TRBV12-5 and TRBJ2-5): DARVTQTPRHKVTEMGQEVTMRCQPILGHNTVFWYRQTMMQGLELLAYFRNRAPLDDSGMPKDRFSAEMPDATLATLKIQPSEPRDSAVYFCASGFGQEETQYFGPGTRLLVL.